These 11 T cell receptor beta chains originate from one sample sequenced in a study of OX40 agonist ivuxolimab in advanced cancers. The data were produced by immunoSEQ multiplex PCR, yet TCRdb's version contains in-frame clones alone and is incomplete. Seen here are some 66,000 clones, around 89% observed once, and the top ten hold 0.45% to 0.65%. Material: CD4+ or CD8+ T cells sorted from blood, obtained in a trial of the OX40 agonist ivuxolimab. Source of these receptors: an adult with an advanced solid tumor such as melanoma, head and neck, liver or kidney cancer.

V is TRBV10-2 and J is TRBJ2-1, with D possibly matching TRBD1 (5 bases). There are 13 residues in the CDR3. Germline CDR1 and CDR2: WSHSY and SAAADI. With 4 bases removed from V and 2 bases from J, the gap between germline ends came to 6 bases. This CDR3 reads CASSGRAYNEQFF. The CDR3 DNA sequence: TGCGCCAGCAGTGGCAGGGCCTACAATGAGCAGTTCTTC.

The chain uses TRBV19 and TRBJ2-1; D is perhaps TRBD1 (5 bases). The germline gives CDR1 LNHDA, CDR2 SQIVND (reference sequence). The CDR3 length is 15 residues. The V gene lost 0 bases and the J gene lost 1 base, with 7 bases spanning the gap. This CDR3 reads CASSIEQASYNEQFF. CDR3 sequence (DNA): TGTGCCAGTAGTATAGAACAGGCTTCCTACAATGAGCAGTTCTTC.

Here the CDR3 reads CASSDLGQGTEAFF. CDR3 in DNA: TGTGCCAGCAGTGACCTGGGACAGGGGACTGAAGCTTTCTTT. This chain uses TRBV2 with TRBJ1-1; 10 nucleotides align to TRBD1. J was trimmed by 5 bases and V by 3 bases; bases with no gene match: 3. Germline assignment: CDR1 SNHLY and CDR2 FYNNEI. CDR3 length: 14 residues.

The rearrangement uses TRBV5-5 and TRBJ2-5; D is undetermined. The DNA matches TRBJ2-7 better at its end, which makes the J call doubtful. Germline V gene data show CDR1 as SGHKS and CDR2 as YYEKEE (reference sequence). The CDR3 loop spans 15 amino acids. This CDR3 reads CASSLGPQSLYEQYF. The CDR3 DNA sequence: TGTGCCAGCAGCTTGGGGCCTCAGAGCCTCTACGAGCAGTACTTC.

This clone has only one observation. The chain employs TRBV4-1 and TRBJ1-4; possible D gene TRBD1, 6 bases. Trimming removed 3 bases from V and 10 bases from J, with 27 bases in between. In germline, CDR1 is MGHRA, CDR2 YSYEKL. The CDR3 totals 18 residues. The CDR3 here is CASSQRVRGSEWFGKLFF. CDR3 DNA sequence: TGCGCCAGCAGCCAGCGGGTCAGGGGATCTGAATGGTTCGGAAAACTGTTTTTT.

The chain couples TRBV5-6 to TRBJ2-5; D may be TRBD1 (6 bases). The CDR3 contains 15 residues. The germline gives CDR1 SGHDT, CDR2 YYEEEE. Trimming left V 0 bases short and J 1 base short, with 10 bases between. The CDR3 DNA reads TGTGCCAGCAGCTTGGGTCAGGGGATCCAAGAGACCCAGTACTTC. Protein: CASSLGQGIQETQYF.

The chain joins TRBV7-2 to TRBJ2-3; 8 positions match TRBD2. Germline CDR1 reads SGHTA; CDR2 reads FQGNSA. The CDR3 runs to 18 residues. V shed 5 bases and J 0 bases; nucleotides not matched to a gene: 13. The CDR3 bases are TGTGCCAGCAGCCTCTCTGGACTAGCCTTCTTTAGCACAGATACGCAGTATTTT. Encoded protein: CASSLSGLAFFSTDTQYF.

This clone was counted only a few times. V usage is TRBV2 and J usage is TRBJ1-1, with no clear D. Between the trimmed V and J ends, which lost 5 bases and 4 bases, there was a span of 8 bases. This CDR3 is built from 12 residues. Germline CDR1 and CDR2: SNHLY and FYNNEI. The CDR3 region is CASSRRGTEAFF. The CDR3 DNA reads as TGTGCCAGCAGTCGGCGCGGCACTGAAGCTTTCTTT.

This chain joins TRBV5-1 and TRBJ1-2; 7 bases map to TRBD1. The V and J ends lost 4 bases and 1 base, in that order; junction bases with no gene match: 7. The CDR3 covers 15 residues. CDR1 and CDR2 from the germline V gene are SGHRS and YFSETQ. The CDR3 is CASSPGQDSNYGYTF. CDR3 bases: TGCGCCAGCAGCCCCGGACAGGATAGTAACTATGGCTACACCTTC.

The CDR3 nucleotides read TGTGCCAGCAGTGAAGTGGTTAGCGCCGCGTATTCACCCCTCCACTTT. It codes for CASSEVVSAAYSPLHF. The chain carries TRBV6-1 and TRBJ1-6; D is ambiguous. The germline V gene encodes CDR1 MNHNS and CDR2 SASEGT. V was cut by 1 base and J by 8 bases, with 15 bases left in between. This CDR3 contains 16 residues.

This chain joins TRBV20-1 and TRBJ2-3; the D is unclear. Germline V lookup: CDR1 DFQATT, CDR2 SNEGSKA (reference sequence). This CDR3 is 8 amino acids long. CDR3 bases: TGCAGGGGGGATACGCAGTATTTT. Protein sequence: CRGDTQYF.